A selection of T cell receptor beta chains follows, all from one sample in a study of regulatory T cells in long-lasting Graves disease. TCRdb re-called the multiplex PCR reads through MiXCR, storing one row per CDR3 protein. The sample consists of 400,000 to 550,000 distinct CDR3 sequences, 15% of them appearing once. The same data also went into a second study, on T cells in Graves' hyperthyroidism and ophthalmopathy.

This specimen consisted of peripheral blood mononuclear cells (PBMCs), obtained at new diagnosis, from a patient treated with antithyroid drugs. The receptor source for this set is a woman aged 25 to 39 with Graves disease. Both conserved end residues are part of each CDR3. The D gene is left open where the match is weak. The listing skips clone size in some rows; elsewhere it reads once, few, many or a size class.

d_gene,abundance,len,j_gene,v_gene,CDR3nt,CDR3aa
-,many,12,TRBJ2-2,TRBV2,TGTGCCAGCAGTGGGACAGACGGGGAGCTGTTTTTT,CASSGTDGELFF
TRBD2,many,14,TRBJ2-7,TRBV30,TGTGCCTGGAGTGTAGTAGCGGGACTAAACGAGCAGTACTTC,CAWSVVAGLNEQYF
-,many,12,TRBJ1-5,TRBV18,TGTGCCAGCAGTTTGCGGAATCAGCCCCAGCATTTT,CASSLRNQPQHF
-,-,15,TRBJ1-5,TRBV7-2,TGTGCCAGCAGCCCGACAGTCATGGGGAGACAGCCCCAGCATTTT,CASSPTVMGRQPQHF
TRBD1,-,18,TRBJ2-3,TRBV5-1,TGTGCCAGCAGCCACCCGGGACAGGGGGTACCTAGCACAGATACGCAGTATTTT,CASSHPGQGVPSTDTQYF
-,few,14,TRBJ2-3,TRBV20-1,TGCAGTGCTAGTCGGGTTGGCGAGACAGATACGCAGTATTTT,CSASRVGETDTQYF
-,-,14,TRBJ2-5,TRBV28,TGTGCCAGCAGTTTTACAGGGTCGGGGGAGACCCAGTACTTC,CASSFTGSGETQYF
-,many,12,TRBJ1-1,TRBV3-1,TGTGCCAGCAGCCTCGGGTCCCTTGAAGCTTTCTTT,CASSLGSLEAFF
-,few,15,TRBJ1-5,TRBV28,TGTGCCAGCAGCGGGGTGGAACTTAGCAATCAGCCCCAGCATTTT,CASSGVELSNQPQHF
-,few,15,TRBJ1-6,TRBV5-1,TGCGCCAGCAGCTTGGTCTCAAAACCCAATTCACCCCTCCACTTT,CASSLVSKPNSPLHF
TRBD2,many,14,TRBJ2-1,TRBV20-1,TGCAGTGCTAGGGCGGGACTAGATTACAATGAGCAGTTCTTC,CSARAGLDYNEQFF
TRBD1,few,16,TRBJ2-5,TRBV5-1,TGCGCCAGCAGCTTGTGGGACAGGGTCTTGGAGGAGACCCAGTACTTC,CASSLWDRVLEETQYF
-,-,14,TRBJ2-1,TRBV6-1,TGTGCCAGCAGGGCTGTGGCGCAGTACAATGAGCAGTTCTTC,CASRAVAQYNEQFF
-,-,13,TRBJ2-7,TRBV5-1,TGCGCCAGCAGCCCAGGCCCGTCCCACGAGCAGTACTTC,CASSPGPSHEQYF
-,many,16,TRBJ1-5,TRBV28,TGTGCCAGCAGTTTAGGGGCAGGGGTGAACAATCAGCCCCAGCATTTT,CASSLGAGVNNQPQHF
-,-,15,TRBJ2-3,TRBV24-1,TGTGCCACCAGTGATTTCGCCACAGGGAAAGATACGCAGTATTTT,CATSDFATGKDTQYF
TRBD2,few,16,TRBJ2-2,TRBV27,TGTGCCAGCAAAGTCGGACTAGCGGCCAACACCGGGGAGCTGTTTTTT,CASKVGLAANTGELFF
-,many,12,TRBJ2-1,TRBV29-1,TGCAGCGTTGAAAGCCAGCACAGTATGCAGTTCTTC,CSVESQHSMQFF
-,many,12,TRBJ2-7,TRBV12-3/TRBV12-4,TGTGCCAGCAGTTTGAACAGGGATTCCTGCTTTTTC,CASSLNRDSCFF
-,many,15,TRBJ2-7,TRBV7-2,TGTGCCAGCAGCTTAGCTCCCCAGGCCCTGGTGGAGCAGTACTTC,CASSLAPQALVEQYF
-,many,13,TRBJ1-3,TRBV6-2/TRBV6-3,TGTGCCACAGTTGGGGGCTCTGGAAACACCATATATTTT,CATVGGSGNTIYF
TRBD2,many,19,TRBJ2-1,TRBV11-2,TGTGCCAGCAGCTTAGGTGGGACTAGCCAACTTAGCTCCTACAATGAGCAGTTCTTC,CASSLGGTSQLSSYNEQFF
-,few,14,TRBJ2-2,TRBV28,TGTGCCAGCAGAGAGTTGATCAACACCGGGGAGCTGTTTTTT,CASRELINTGELFF
TRBD1,many,15,TRBJ1-6,TRBV28,TGTGCCAGCAGTTTCGGGGGACAGGGTAGGTCACCCCTCCACTTT,CASSFGGQGRSPLHF
-,few,13,TRBJ1-4,TRBV29-1,TGCAGCGCTGTCCGGGCGGCTAATGAAAAACTGTTTTTT,CSAVRAANEKLFF
-,many,14,TRBJ1-6,TRBV20-1,TGCAGTGCTTTAGAGAAGGCGGGTAATTCACCCCTCCACTTT,CSALEKAGNSPLHF
-,-,12,TRBJ1-2,TRBV6-1,TGTGCCAGCAGCCACAGTTCCTATGGCTACACCTTC,CASSHSSYGYTF